These 9 T cell receptor beta chains came from one sample sequenced in a study of glioma-infiltrating T cells. Amplification of TCR alpha and beta CDR3 regions from RNA used iRepertoire nested multiplex PCR. TCRdb reprocessed the multiplex PCR reads with MiXCR, giving one entry per CDR3 protein. The table records some 110,000 distinct CDR3 sequences, roughly 23% of them present only once. Source material: glioma tissue, nonneoplastic brain tissue, or PBMCs (not recorded which). These TCRs come from a human donor with low-grade glioma or glioblastoma, undergoing nonglioma brain surgery, or in good health (not recorded which).

This clonotype was seen ten or more times. DNA for the CDR3: TGTGCCAGCAGTTACGCCCAAAGACAGGGAAGCAATTCACCCCTCCACTTT. Translated, it gives CASSYAQRQGSNSPLHF. The chain employs TRBV6-2 or TRBV6-3 and TRBJ1-6, with 7 bases that match TRBD1. The CDR3 totals 17 residues. V gave up 2 bases and J gave up 7 bases; unmatched junction bases: 11. CDR1 is MNHEY and CDR2 is SVGEGT in the germline V gene.

This clonotype showed up many times. The J gene is TRBJ2-3, the V gene TRBV7-2; TRBD2 agrees at 8 bases. Germline V gene data show CDR1 as SGHTA and CDR2 as FQGNSA. This CDR3 contains 16 residues. With V trimmed by 1 base and J by 4 bases, 7 bases remained unmatched. The CDR3 sequence is CASSLVGREVSDTQYF. The CDR3, as DNA: TGTGCCAGCAGCTTAGTAGGGCGGGAGGTCTCAGATACGCAGTATTTT.

The chain is built from TRBV19 and TRBJ2-1; 10 bases map to TRBD2. Losses at the gene ends were 3 bases for V and 10 bases for J; bases not matched to a gene: 3. The germline V gene has CDR1 LNHDA and CDR2 SQIVND (reference sequence). The CDR3 totals 13 residues. The CDR3 sequence is CASSISTSGEQFF. For the CDR3, the DNA is TGTGCCAGTAGTATCTCGACTAGCGGGGAGCAGTTCTTC.

The sample holds many counts of this clonotype. The chain employs TRBV11-2 and TRBJ1-2, with a possible D match to TRBD1 (6 bases). CDR1 and CDR2 (germline): SGHAT, FQNNGV. CDR3 length equals 14 residues. V was trimmed by 5 bases and J by 3 bases, leaving 13 bases between them. The CDR3 DNA is TGTGCCAGCAGCCTGGCGAGGACAGACTATGGCTACACCTTC. It yields the protein CASSLARTDYGYTF.

This clonotype was picked up many times. This chain connects TRBV6-1 to TRBJ2-7; D is perhaps TRBD1 (5 bases). The germline V gene encodes CDR1 MNHNS and CDR2 SASEGT. V was pared by 2 bases and J by 1 base, with 18 bases between. CDR3 length: 17 amino acids. As DNA, the CDR3 is TGTGCCAGCAGTGAACTCAGTTTGGGGCCAGGATCCTACGAGCAGTACTTC. This sequence encodes CASSELSLGPGSYEQYF.

This clonotype was seen repeatedly, ten times or more. V gene TRBV4-1 combines with J gene TRBJ2-3, with D unresolved. Deletions cut 1 base from V and 9 bases from J, with 17 bases between. The CDR3 is 15 residues long. Germline V gene sequence: CDR1 MGHRA, CDR2 YSYEKL. CDR3 loop: CASSQVERIVGTQYF. The CDR3 coding sequence is TGCGCCAGCAGCCAAGTAGAACGGATTGTGGGCACGCAGTATTTT.

This clonotype turned up a few times. A much more abundant neighbour one base away suggests this may be a read error. The rearrangement links TRBV7-9 to TRBJ2-1; 8 nucleotides match TRBD2. Trimming cost V 0 bases and J 10 bases; bases outside gene matches: 11. This CDR3 region has 16 residues. Germline V gene lookup returns CDR1 SEHNR and CDR2 FQNEAQ (reference sequence). The DNA for the CDR3 is TGTGCCAGCAGCTTAGCCCCTCGCGGGAGGAGGGGAGAGCAGTTCTTC. Its translation: CASSLAPRGRRGEQFF.

In this sample, this clonotype turned up many times. The chain employs TRBV27 and TRBJ1-1, with 8 bases lining up with TRBD1. In germline, CDR1 is MNHEY, CDR2 SMNVEV (reference sequence). The CDR3 is 15 amino acids. J was trimmed by 5 bases and V by 6 bases; bases with no gene match: 11. Here the CDR3 reads CASSDLTGDGTEAFF. Written as DNA, the CDR3 is TGTGCCAGCAGCGATCTGACAGGGGATGGGACTGAAGCTTTCTTT.

This clonotype appeared many times. The chain uses TRBV27 and TRBJ2-5; 12 bases are a match to TRBD2. The germline V gene encodes CDR1 MNHEY and CDR2 SMNVEV (reference sequence). The J segment lost 8 bases and the V segment lost 4 bases, leaving 11 bases of the junction unmatched. The CDR3 has 16 residues. The CDR3 protein is CASSSRLAGVQRTQYF. The CDR3 nucleotides are TGTGCCAGCAGTTCCAGACTAGCGGGGGTCCAACGAACCCAGTACTTC.